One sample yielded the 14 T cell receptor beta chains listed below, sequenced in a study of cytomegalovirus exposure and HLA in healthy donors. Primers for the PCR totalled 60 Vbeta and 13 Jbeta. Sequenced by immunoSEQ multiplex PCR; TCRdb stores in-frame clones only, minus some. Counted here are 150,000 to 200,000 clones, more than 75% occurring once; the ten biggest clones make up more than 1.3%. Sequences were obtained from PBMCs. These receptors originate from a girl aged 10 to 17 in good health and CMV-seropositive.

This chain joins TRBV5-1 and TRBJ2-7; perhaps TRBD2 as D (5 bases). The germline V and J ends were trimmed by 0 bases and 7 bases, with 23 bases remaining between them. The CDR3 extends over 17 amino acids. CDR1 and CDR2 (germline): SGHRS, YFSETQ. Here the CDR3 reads CASSLAGWASGGGEQYF. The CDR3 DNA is TGCGCCAGCAGCTTGGCCGGTTGGGCATCCGGAGGTGGTGAGCAGTACTTC.

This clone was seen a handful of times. The CDR3 protein is CASSVGATGRYGYTF. The DNA for the CDR3 is TGTGCCAGCAGCGTAGGTGCGACAGGCCGCTATGGCTACACCTTC. The chain joins TRBV9 to TRBJ1-2; D is perhaps TRBD1 (6 bases). The CDR3 is 15 amino acids. V was trimmed by 0 bases and J by 4 bases, leaving 13 bases between them. The germline V gene encodes CDR1 SGDLS and CDR2 YYNGEE.

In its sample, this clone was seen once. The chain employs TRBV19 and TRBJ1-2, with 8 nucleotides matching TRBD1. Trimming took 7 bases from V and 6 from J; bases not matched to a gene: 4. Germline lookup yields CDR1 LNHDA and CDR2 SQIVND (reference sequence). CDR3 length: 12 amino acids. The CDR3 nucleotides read TGTGCCAGTAACGGACAGGGTCATGGCTACACCTTC. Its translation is CASNGQGHGYTF.

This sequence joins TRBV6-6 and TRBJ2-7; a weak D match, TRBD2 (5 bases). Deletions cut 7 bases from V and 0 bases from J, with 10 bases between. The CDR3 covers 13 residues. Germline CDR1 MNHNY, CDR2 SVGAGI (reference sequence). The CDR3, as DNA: TGTGCCAGCACTGACGGGAACTCCTACGAGCAGTACTTC. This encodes CASTDGNSYEQYF.

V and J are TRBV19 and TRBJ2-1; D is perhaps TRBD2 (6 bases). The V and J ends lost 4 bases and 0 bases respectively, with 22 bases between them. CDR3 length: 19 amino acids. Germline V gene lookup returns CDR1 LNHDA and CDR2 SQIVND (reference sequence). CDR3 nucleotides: TGTGCCAGTAGTAGCGATGGAGGACTACACCTGAGCTCCTACAATGAGCAGTTCTTC. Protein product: CASSSDGGLHLSSYNEQFF.

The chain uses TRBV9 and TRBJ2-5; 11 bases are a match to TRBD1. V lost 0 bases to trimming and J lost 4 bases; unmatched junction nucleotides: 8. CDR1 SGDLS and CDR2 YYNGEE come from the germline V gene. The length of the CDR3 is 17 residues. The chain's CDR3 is CASSVATGQGGRETQYF. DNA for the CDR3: TGTGCCAGCAGCGTAGCTACGGGACAGGGGGGTAGAGAGACCCAGTACTTC.

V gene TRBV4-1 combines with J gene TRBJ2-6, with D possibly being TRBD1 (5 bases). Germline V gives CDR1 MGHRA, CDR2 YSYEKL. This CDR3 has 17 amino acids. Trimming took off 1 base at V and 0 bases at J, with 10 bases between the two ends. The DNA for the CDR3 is TGCGCCAGCAGCCAAGGGCGACAGAGCTCTGGGGCCAACGTCCTGACTTTC. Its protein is CASSQGRQSSGANVLTF.

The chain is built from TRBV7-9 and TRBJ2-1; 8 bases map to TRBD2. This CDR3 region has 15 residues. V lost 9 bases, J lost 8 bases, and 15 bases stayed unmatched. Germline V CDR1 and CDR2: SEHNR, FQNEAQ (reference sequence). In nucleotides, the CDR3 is TGTGCCAGTACCTTAAGCGGGAGTAACCAGGATGAGCAGTTCTTC. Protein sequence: CASTLSGSNQDEQFF.

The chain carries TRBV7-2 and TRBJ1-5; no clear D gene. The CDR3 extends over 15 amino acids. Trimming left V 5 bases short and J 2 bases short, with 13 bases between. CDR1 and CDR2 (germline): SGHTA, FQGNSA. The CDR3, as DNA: TGTGCCAGCAGCCCCCACGGTGAGGGCAATCAGCCCCAGCATTTT. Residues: CASSPHGEGNQPQHF.

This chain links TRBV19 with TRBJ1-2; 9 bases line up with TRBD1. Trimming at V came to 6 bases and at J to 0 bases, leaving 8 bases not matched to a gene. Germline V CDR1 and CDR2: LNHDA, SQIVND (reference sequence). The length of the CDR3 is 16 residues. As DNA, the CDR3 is TGTGCCAGTAGCCTAACCGGGACAGGGACTAACTATGGCTACACCTTC. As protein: CASSLTGTGTNYGYTF.

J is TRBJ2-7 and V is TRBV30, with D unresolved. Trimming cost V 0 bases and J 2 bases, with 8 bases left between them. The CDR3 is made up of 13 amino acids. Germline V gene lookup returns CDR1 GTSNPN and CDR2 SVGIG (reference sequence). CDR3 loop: CAWSVGKTYEQYF. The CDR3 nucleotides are TGTGCCTGGAGTGTCGGTAAAACCTACGAGCAGTACTTC.

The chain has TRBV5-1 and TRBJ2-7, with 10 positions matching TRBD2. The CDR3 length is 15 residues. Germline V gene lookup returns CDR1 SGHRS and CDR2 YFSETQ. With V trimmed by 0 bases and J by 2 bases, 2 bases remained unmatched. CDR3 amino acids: CASSLGTSGPYEQYF. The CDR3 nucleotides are TGCGCCAGCAGCTTGGGGACTAGCGGTCCCTACGAGCAGTACTTC. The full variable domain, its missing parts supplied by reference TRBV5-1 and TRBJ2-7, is KAGVTQTPRYLIKTRGQQVTLSCSPISGHRSVSWYQQTPGQGLQFLFEYFSETQRNKGNFPGRFSGRQFSNSRSEMNVSTLELGDSALYLCASSLGTSGPYEQYFGPGTRLTVT.

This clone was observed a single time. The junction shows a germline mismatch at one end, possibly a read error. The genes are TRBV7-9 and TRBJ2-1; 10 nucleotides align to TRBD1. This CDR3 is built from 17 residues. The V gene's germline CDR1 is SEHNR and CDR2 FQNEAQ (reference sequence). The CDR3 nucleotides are TGTTCCAGCAGCGGGTACGGGACAGGGGTATCTTACAATGAGCAGTTCTTC. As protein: CSSSGYGTGVSYNEQFF.

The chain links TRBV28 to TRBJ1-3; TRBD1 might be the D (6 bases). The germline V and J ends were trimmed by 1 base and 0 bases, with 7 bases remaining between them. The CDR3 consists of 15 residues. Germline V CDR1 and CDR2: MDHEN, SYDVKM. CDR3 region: CASSLYRASGNTIYF. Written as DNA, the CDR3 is TGTGCCAGCAGTTTATACAGGGCCTCTGGAAACACCATATATTTT.